This T cell receptor beta chain was obtained from a study of regulatory T cells in long-lasting Graves disease (dated by TCRdb to the early 2020s). About the study as a whole: Patients with newly diagnosed Graves' disease had been on antithyroid drugs for under 3 months. The study took place in China and was registered as a clinical trial. Persistent Graves' disease patients were compared with newly diagnosed Graves' disease patients by peripheral blood TCR sequencing and RNA sequencing. TCR sequencing covered around 13 persistent and some 20 newly diagnosed Graves' disease patients, some 33 samples in total.

Overall study outcomes, separate from this receptor: Sequencing and analysis were restricted to the TCR beta chain. The study examined only peripheral blood because the primary lesion, thyroid tissue, could not be accessed. Preferential use of TRBV28, TRBJ1-2 and TRBJ2-5 was observed in persistent disease, whereas TRBV20-1 and TRBJ2-1 were favored in newly diagnosed disease. As a limitation, the authors acknowledged that the small sample size may reduce accuracy. Persistent patients shared more public clonotypes among themselves (2,741) than newly diagnosed patients did (approximately 970). Persistent Graves' disease patients showed lower TCR Shannon entropy and fewer highly expanded clones than newly diagnosed patients, suggesting clonal expansion.

CDR1 and CDR2 (SQVTM, ANQGSEA) derive from the germline V gene. Ends trimmed: V by 7 bases, J by 8 bases; bases unmatched to a gene: 9. The CDR3 spans 13 residues, from the cysteine through the phenylalanine. The DNA shown is the 39-base CDR3, in frame from base 1. The time point label for this specimen denotes: newly diagnosed GD, antithyroid drugs for less than 3 months. For both TCR sequencing and RNA sequencing, RNA was extracted from PBMCs using TRIzol. The diagnosis of Graves' disease followed American Thyroid Association guidelines. Patients for the study were recruited at an endocrinology department in Xi'an, China. Each patient gave 9 to 10 milliliters of peripheral blood, collected in an EDTA anticoagulant tube. Ficoll Paque Plus density gradient separation was used to isolate PBMCs, and no additional T cell sorting was done. RNA quality was checked with an Agilent 2100 Bioanalyzer and agarose gel, and concentration with a NanoDrop 2000.

A word on this clonotype: It has no known antigen specificity. No base quality values were provided; no much bigger clone lies one nucleotide off.

Libraries came from multiplex PCR. TCRdb names Illumina HiSeq 4000 as the instrument used. iRepertoire HTBI primers and Arm-PCR amplification of CDR3 regions were used to construct TCR beta libraries. Before sequencing, the PCR products went through gel purification. As for the authors' bioinformatics: Across samples, some 62 TRBV and 13 to 15 TRBJ segments were identified and used for gene usage analysis of CDR3 amino acid clonotypes. Filtered high-quality paired reads were merged into contigs using COPE and FqMerger. BLAST was used to align contigs to the IMGT TRBV, TRBD and TRBJ reference genes, and CDR3 was defined following IMGT. Highly expanded clones were defined as clonotypes with a frequency above 0.1%. Shannon entropy served as the measure of repertoire diversity, while the Gini coefficient captured V-J evenness. Clonotypes shared by more than one individual were considered public. In TCRdb, the public reads were trimmed at Q25 with fastp and aligned with MiXCR, with productive beta chains retained. Here each entry gathers all rows of one CDR3 protein and keeps the most common genes and DNA. The V and J calls shown here were made by TCRdb, not taken from the authors' results. The sample table shows 580,000 or so distinct CDR3 sequences, and approximately 16% are seen once. The ten most abundant clones make up about 12% of the sample.

This sample also appeared in a second study, on T cells in Graves' hyperthyroidism and ophthalmopathy. Per that second paper: A patient counted as having stable Graves' hyperthyroidism if no progression to ophthalmopathy occurred over 18 months of follow-up. Hyperthyroidism patients were newly diagnosed, had a disease duration of under 2 months, and were aged 18 to 65 years. The study excluded patients with uncontrolled infections, other autoimmune diseases, pregnancy or lactation. Diagnoses were based on clinical symptoms, serum thyroxine and TRAb, thyroid ultrasound and orbital computed tomography. The TCR CDR3 was subjected to a first round of RT-PCR using the HTBI primer set and the Qiagen OneStep RT-PCR kit. Most expanded thyroid clonotypes (frequency above 0.001) were also detected in blood, a finding suggesting that blood repertoires may reflect thyroid immune responses. A model built on a 13 V-J signature distinguished ophthalmopathy from stable hyperthyroidism, reaching 85% to 90% sensitivity and approximately 81% specificity in cross-validation and 80%/75% in testing. In validation, the model predicted progression to ophthalmopathy with about 71% sensitivity and roughly 72% specificity, a median of about six months before onset. TCR V-J signatures able to tell the groups apart were searched for in a discovery cohort of 95 to 100 patients, of whom more than 40 had Graves' ophthalmopathy and some 60 had stable Graves' hyperthyroidism. An independent validation cohort of under 20 hyperthyroidism patients and 17 patients who later progressed to ophthalmopathy tested prospective prediction of ophthalmopathy. The 80 to 100 discovery patients were randomly divided into training and test sets at a 7:3 ratio. Thyroid tissue and blood T-cell repertoires from roughly 6 Graves' hyperthyroidism patients were also compared in the study. Following sampling, methimazole starting at 30 mg daily was given to hyperthyroidism patients, and high-dose intravenous methylprednisolone was given to ophthalmopathy patients. The libraries were constructed in a second round of multiplex PCR and then size-selected and purified. Libraries were sequenced paired-end with 100 bp reads on an Illumina HiSeq2000. SOAPnuke was used to process the raw data, throwing out any read that contained adapters or uncalled bases, had a mean Phred below 15, or lacked an exact constant-primer or identifier match. COPE v1.2.5 was used to merge high-quality paired reads, and clonotypes were defined as unique nucleotide sequences. MiTCR v1.1 was used to align clonotypes to the IMGT TRBV, TRBD and TRBJ reference segments. Analysis was restricted to V-J combinations with a frequency above 0.0001, which covered roughly 99% of repertoires. A TCS score was defined as the ratio of F50 (clonal expansion) to E x V (chaos), with BLOSUM62-based TCRdist applied between CDR3 peptides within each V-J. Welch's t-statistics and random forest reduced roughly 530 V-J features to roughly 13, which were used in a naive Bayes classifier (R e1071). Sample size was not statistically predetermined, and blinding of investigators to group allocation was not performed. The paper reports TCR Vbeta CDR3 sequencing of more than 120 peripheral blood samples: around 45 ophthalmopathy, fewer than 80 hyperthyroidism and 17 progressor patients.

Here the chain combines TRBV29-1 and TRBJ2-1; 9 bases in the middle match TRBD2. This specimen was peripheral blood mononuclear cells (PBMCs), taken at new diagnosis, from a patient treated with antithyroid drugs. This receptor was obtained from a man between 18 and 35 years old with Graves disease. Donor details come from another sample of the same person, matched by shared clones. The bases read TGCAGCGACCGTAGCGGGAGCGGCCATGAGCAGTTCTTC. Its translation reads: CSDRSGSGHEQFF.